The T cell receptor beta chain under discussion was sequenced for a study of blood T cell repertoires in COVID-19 (dated by TCRdb to 2020 to 2022). Concerning the study at large: Samples covering the acute and convalescent phases of COVID-19 were provided by collaborators in the United States, Italy and Spain. The prospective study material was composed of cDNA or gDNA derived from T cells, B-cell-depleted T cells, or PBMCs. The samples were drawn from two sources: the first 160 participants of the ongoing ImmuneRACE study, and fewer than 1,500 subjects contributed by 6 global collaborators. A de-identified subject ID, COVID-19 status, age in years and sex were almost always included in the sample metadata. Deeply sampled blood TCRbeta repertoires from subjects exposed to, actively infected with, or recovered from COVID-19 were included in the dataset. The repertoires were released in a freely available public database meant as a resource for research on the immune response to SARS-CoV-2. Where HLA class I and class II types were available, the types were taken from metadata supplied by the sample provider, not from assay-based typing. The study at large found these results: The quantity of clinical and demographic metadata differed by source and by participant and was supplied without curation.

TCRbeta CDR3 regions were amplified from genomic DNA using the immunoSEQ Assay, a bias-controlled multiplex PCR. Processing in the source paper ran as follows. The number of nucleated cells in each sample was estimated by amplification of reference gene primers within the assay. To quantify the absolute abundance of each unique TCRbeta CDR3 rearrangement, sequence reads were collapsed and filtered. For each sample, productive Simpson clonality was calculated as the square root of Simpson's diversity index across productive rearrangements. Drawn from immuneACCESS, this table holds only the in-frame rearrangements with V and J called that TCRdb kept. Clones are partly lost; checked studies trace under half to an unresolved V gene and leave the rest unexplained. The V and J calls and clone size were taken over from that table, and D and trimming were inferred from the DNA. The sample includes over 90,000 clones, with roughly 90% observed a single time. More than 3% of the sample comes from the top ten.

Including cysteine and phenylalanine, the CDR3 has 14 amino acids. The sequence is cut down to CDR3 DNA, 42 bases in frame from base 1. The trim is 4 bases for V and 0 bases for J, with a gap of 8 bases between the germline ends. The germline V gene provides CDR1 SGHRS and CDR2 YFSETQ. About this clone: The target of this receptor is not known. No much larger clone exists at a distance of one base, and base qualities are not known.

Collaborating institutions collected whole blood in K2EDTA tubes following their own protocols. For TCRbeta analysis, collaborators shipped samples in one of three forms: frozen whole blood, isolated PBMCs, or DNA extracted from either of those sample types. What was sequenced was peripheral blood. The V and J segments used are TRBV5-1 and TRBJ1-3, with TRBD1 tentatively as D gene (5 bases match). The origin of this receptor is a woman in her sixties or seventies with acute or convalescent COVID-19. CDR3 reads: CASSPTDSGNTIYF. The nucleotides are TGCGCCAGCAGCCCGACAGACTCTGGAAACACCATATATTTT.